The clone carrying this T cell receptor (beta chain) was seen repeatedly, ten times or more. This sample is drawn from a study of T cells in Graves' hyperthyroidism and ophthalmopathy. Study background: Peripheral blood was acquired at first diagnosis, ahead of any therapy whatsoever.

This CDR3 is 16 amino acids long. Germline V CDR1 and CDR2: MDHEN, SYDVKM. The trim removed 5 bases at V and 0 bases at J, leaving 5 bases unmatched. Amplification yielded TCR beta CDR3 regions, with RNA transcripts as the source. TCR CDR3 regions were first amplified by RT-PCR with HTBI primers. TCRdb itself ran the multiplex PCR reads through MiXCR, one entry per CDR3 protein. The repertoire consists of about 350,000 distinct CDR3 sequences, with 13% to 15% occurring once and the leading ten covering approximately 20%. Clinical Activity Scores of at least 3, NOSPECS grades of at least 4 and durations under 3 months characterized ophthalmopathy patients.

This chain joins TRBV28 and TRBJ2-5; 11 positions agree with TRBD2. The sequence was obtained from an older woman with Graves' ophthalmopathy. Sequencing was done on a sample of blood. CDR3 DNA: TGTGCCAGCAGTCCCGGGACTAGCGGTAACCAAGAGACCCAGTACTTC. As protein: CASSPGTSGNQETQYF.